The 29 T cell receptor beta chains presented below share a single source sample, sequenced in a study of shared clonotypes between healthy human individuals. Clones were read by immunoSEQ multiplex PCR, and TCRdb kept only the in-frame ones, dropping some. The sample has approximately 2,300,000 clones, 85% to 95% seen once. The specimen was naive CD4+ T cells from PBMCs. Subset here: CD45RA+ positively selected. Every receptor here comes from a man aged 18 to 29 in good health. Some clones in this sample may be carry-over from other donors' samples.

The chain is built from TRBV29-1 and TRBJ2-1; 14 bases are shared with TRBD2. CDR1 and CDR2 (germline): SQVTM, ANQGSEA. Losses at the gene ends were 8 bases for V and 10 bases for J; bases not matched to a gene: 4. The CDR3 extends over 12 amino acids. The CDR3: CSSGTSGREQFF. Here the CDR3 DNA reads TGCAGCTCCGGGACTAGCGGGAGAGAGCAGTTCTTC.

This chain joins TRBV28 and TRBJ2-7; perhaps TRBD2 as D (6 bases). Trimming left V 3 bases short and J 3 bases short, with 15 bases between. Germline CDR1 reads MDHEN; CDR2 reads SYDVKM. This CDR3 is 15 amino acids long. This chain's CDR3 is CASSFGGMFFYEQYF. Here the CDR3 DNA reads TGTGCCAGCAGTTTTGGGGGGATGTTCTTCTACGAGCAGTACTTC.

This clone was counted once. The chain uses TRBV9 and TRBJ2-7, with TRBD2 matching 8 bases. The CDR3 length is 14 residues. Germline assignment: CDR1 SGDLS and CDR2 YYNGEE. V lost 0 bases, J lost 7 bases, and 6 bases stayed unmatched. CDR3 sequence reads: CASSVGPTSVEQYF. CDR3 DNA sequence: TGTGCCAGCAGCGTAGGTCCGACTAGCGTGGAGCAGTACTTC.

V is TRBV6-5 and J is TRBJ1-5, with 7 bases fitting TRBD1. The CDR3 extends over 14 amino acids. V gave up 7 bases and J gave up 2 bases; unmatched junction bases: 5. In germline, CDR1 is MNHEY, CDR2 SVGAGI. CDR3 bases: TGTGCCAGCATAGGAGACAGGGGCAATCAGCCCCAGCATTTT. Its protein product is CASIGDRGNQPQHF.

Turning to this clone: At one boundary the junction diverges from the germline segment, which might be a read error. V is TRBV9 and J is TRBJ2-1; TRBD1 matches 7 bases. Germline V gives CDR1 SGDLS, CDR2 YYNGEE. The CDR3 is made up of 11 amino acids. CDR3 residues: CASSVVPGTVF. CDR3 nucleotide sequence: TGTGCCAGCAGCGTAGTCCCCGGGACAGTCTTC.

In this sample, this clone turned up a few times. The sample has other DNA sequences that encode this CDR3 too. This chain uses TRBV5-1 with TRBJ1-1; the match to TRBD1 covers 9 bases. V shed 3 bases and J 2 bases; nucleotides not matched to a gene: 2. Germline CDR1 SGHRS, CDR2 YFSETQ. The CDR3 runs to 14 residues. The CDR3 is CASSSGQGNTEAFF. CDR3 coding DNA: TGCGCCAGCAGCTCGGGACAGGGAAACACTGAAGCTTTCTTT.

The chain's CDR3 is CASRPGGVQTDTQYF. CDR3 DNA sequence: TGTGCCAGCAGACCGGGGGGGGTGCAAACAGATACGCAGTATTTT. The rearrangement joins TRBV6-5 to TRBJ2-3; 8 nucleotides match TRBD2. The trim removed 6 bases at V and 3 bases at J, leaving 8 bases unmatched. The length of the CDR3 is 15 residues. Germline CDR1 MNHEY, CDR2 SVGAGI.

The chain links TRBV27 to TRBJ1-1; possible D gene TRBD1, 5 bases. Per the germline V gene, CDR1 is MNHEY and CDR2 is SMNVEV (reference sequence). The CDR3 loop spans 12 amino acids. V lost 8 bases and J lost 8, with 15 bases in between. The CDR3 DNA reads TGTGCCAGCGCTGGCAACCGACAGGAAGCTTTCTTT. The encoded protein is CASAGNRQEAFF.

The rearrangement uses TRBV7-9 and TRBJ2-5; D assignment may be TRBD1 or TRBD2 (5 bases each). The CDR3 is 17 amino acids. Trimming left V 1 base short and J 5 bases short, with 20 bases between. From germline, CDR1 is SEHNR and CDR2 FQNEAQ (reference sequence). The CDR3 reads CASSLELAPGTGETQYF. CDR3 nucleotides: TGTGCCAGCAGCTTAGAATTGGCCCCAGGGACGGGGGAGACCCAGTACTTC.

The chain recombines TRBV6-6 with TRBJ2-5; D perhaps matches TRBD1 (5 bases). The CDR3 is 11 amino acids. Trimming removed 6 bases from V and 7 bases from J, with 9 bases in between. CDR1 and CDR2 (germline): MNHNY, SVGAGI (reference sequence). CDR3 coding DNA: TGTGCCAGCAGAGTAGACAGGACCCAGTACTTC. Its protein product is CASRVDRTQYF.

This clone was seen only once. The chain joins TRBV19 to TRBJ1-5; D is ambiguous. Germline CDR1 reads LNHDA; CDR2 reads SQIVND (reference sequence). The CDR3 is 17 residues long. The V and J ends lost 0 bases and 3 bases respectively, with 15 bases between them. CDR3: CASSIDFVGLINQPQHF. DNA for the CDR3: TGTGCCAGTAGTATAGATTTCGTGGGGTTAATCAATCAGCCCCAGCATTTT.

V usage is TRBV10-1 and J usage is TRBJ2-2; D perhaps matches TRBD2 (7 bases). The CDR3 is made up of 17 amino acids. Germline CDR1 reads WNHNN; CDR2 reads SYGVQD (reference sequence). V lost 5 bases, J lost 0 bases, and 16 bases lay in between. Written as DNA, the CDR3 is TGCGCCAGCAGTAAGGGAGGGGGGGAGACGAACACCGGGGAGCTGTTTTTT. Protein: CASSKGGGETNTGELFF.

This chain joins TRBV5-4 and TRBJ2-5; D is undetermined. The ends were cut back, 0 bases at V and 7 bases at J, with 10 bases in the middle. This CDR3 region has 13 residues. Germline values: CDR1 SGHNT, CDR2 YYREEE (reference sequence). DNA for the CDR3: TGTGCCAGCAGCTTGGAAACGGCAGGGACCCAGTACTTC. Translating gives CASSLETAGTQYF. The variable domain in full, completed from reference TRBV5-4 and TRBJ2-5, reads ETGVTQSPTHLIKTRGQQVTLRCSSQSGHNTVSWYQQALGQGPQFIFQYYREEENGRGNFPPRFSGLQFPNYSSELNVNALELDDSALYLCASSLETAGTQYFGPGTRLLVL.

This chain uses TRBV27 with TRBJ2-1; no firm D call. Per the germline V gene, CDR1 is MNHEY and CDR2 is SMNVEV (reference sequence). This CDR3 is 16 amino acids long. V lost 3 bases, J lost 0 bases, and 12 bases lay in between. CDR3 in DNA: TGTGCCAGCAGTTTTTGGCCGCCCAGCTCCTACAATGAGCAGTTCTTC. This translates into CASSFWPPSSYNEQFF.

V usage is TRBV13 and J usage is TRBJ2-7; D might be TRBD1 (6 bases). Germline-derived CDR1 and CDR2 are PRHDT and FYEKMQ (reference sequence). The CDR3 has 15 residues. With 0 bases removed from V and 1 base from J, the gap between germline ends came to 10 bases. CDR3 bases: TGTGCCAGCAGCTTAGGTGGCAGGGGATCCTACGAGCAGTACTTC. This codes for CASSLGGRGSYEQYF.

This clone has just a few counts. CDR3: CSVETTVEAFF. The CDR3 bases are TGCAGCGTTGAGACCACAGTTGAAGCTTTCTTT. The chain is built from TRBV29-1 and TRBJ1-1; D uncertain. CDR1 is SQVTM, CDR2 ANQGSEA, per germline. The ends were cut back, 3 bases at V and 7 bases at J, with 9 bases in the middle. CDR3 length equals 11 residues.

The chain uses TRBV5-1 and TRBJ2-1; 7 bases map to TRBD2. V gave up 9 bases and J gave up 8 bases; unmatched junction bases: 26. Germline V gene sequence: CDR1 SGHRS, CDR2 YFSETQ. This CDR3 is built from 18 residues. The CDR3 reads CATNAGTVSSGLAHEQFF. Written as DNA, the CDR3 is TGCGCCACCAACGCGGGGACGGTATCTAGCGGTTTGGCCCATGAGCAGTTCTTC.

This chain links TRBV2 with TRBJ1-5; 8 bases fit TRBD1. This CDR3 is built from 16 residues. The germline gives CDR1 SNHLY, CDR2 FYNNEI. The V gene end was trimmed by 6 bases and the J gene end by 6 bases; junction bases not matched to a gene: 13. The CDR3 DNA reads as TGTGCCAGCAGGGGACCAGGGACAGGCTCTCTTCAGCCCCAGCATTTT. Translating it yields CASRGPGTGSLQPQHF. The complete variable domain, with remaining parts taken from reference TRBV2 and TRBJ1-5, reads EPEVTQTPSHQVTQMGQEVILRCVPISNHLYFYWYRQILGQKVEFLVSFYNNEISEKSEIFDDQFSVERPDGSNFTLKIRSTKLEDSAMYFCASRGPGTGSLQPQHFGDGTRLSIL.

The chain is built from TRBV15 and TRBJ2-1; 9 bases map to TRBD1. V gave up 2 bases and J gave up 4 bases; unmatched junction bases: 3. This CDR3 is 15 amino acids long. The germline V gene has CDR1 LNHNV and CDR2 YYDKDF (reference sequence). The DNA for the CDR3 is TGTGCCACCAGCAGACCCGGGACAGGGTACAATGAGCAGTTCTTC. This codes for CATSRPGTGYNEQFF.

The V call is TRBV30, the J call TRBJ1-2; 7 bases are a match to TRBD1. This CDR3 has 13 amino acids. J lost 9 bases, V lost 4 bases, and 11 bases had no gene match. Germline V lookup: CDR1 GTSNPN, CDR2 SVGIG (reference sequence). The CDR3 sequence is CAWKGGRQNSYTF. In DNA form, the CDR3 reads TGTGCCTGGAAAGGGGGCCGTCAGAATAGCTACACCTTC.

The chain couples TRBV30 to TRBJ2-4, with D unclear. The CDR3 is 13 amino acids. Trimming pared 2 bases from V and 6 bases from J, leaving 11 bases between. CDR1 is GTSNPN and CDR2 is SVGIG in the germline V gene (reference sequence). CDR3 residues: CAWSRLTGNIQYF. For the CDR3, the DNA is TGTGCCTGGAGTCGCCTGACGGGAAACATTCAGTACTTC.

V gene TRBV19 combines with J gene TRBJ1-2; 8 bases match TRBD1. V gave up 6 bases and J gave up 3 bases; unmatched junction bases: 9. Germline CDR1 LNHDA, CDR2 SQIVND (reference sequence). CDR3 length: 15 residues. In DNA form, the CDR3 reads TGTGCCAGTAGGCAGAACAGGGGGAACGACTATGGCTACACCTTC. Amino acids: CASRQNRGNDYGYTF.

The V and J genes are TRBV4-2 and TRBJ1-2; D gene ambiguous. The CDR3 is made up of 13 amino acids. Germline lookup yields CDR1 LGHNA and CDR2 YNFKEQ. Trimming removed 4 bases at V and 5 bases at J, with 11 bases between. The CDR3 is CASSPTAGYGYTF. DNA for the CDR3: TGTGCCAGCAGCCCCACCGCTGGGTATGGCTACACCTTC.

The V call is TRBV5-1, the J call TRBJ1-2; D is ambiguous. Per the germline V gene, CDR1 is SGHRS and CDR2 is YFSETQ. The ends were cut back, 5 bases at V and 0 bases at J, with 11 bases in the middle. The CDR3 loop spans 14 amino acids. The CDR3 bases are TGCGCCAGCAGGGCGGGAACAGCTAACTATGGCTACACCTTC. It codes for CASRAGTANYGYTF.

The gene calls are TRBV2 and TRBJ1-1; the D is unclear. The CDR3 runs to 12 residues. The V gene's germline CDR1 is SNHLY and CDR2 FYNNEI. The germline V and J ends were trimmed by 2 bases and 6 bases, with 7 bases remaining between them. This CDR3 is CASSEMWPEAFF. DNA for the CDR3: TGTGCCAGCAGTGAAATGTGGCCTGAAGCTTTCTTT.

The genes are TRBV12-5 and TRBJ2-3, with 9 bases identical to TRBD2. There are 14 residues in the CDR3. Trimming cost V 7 bases and J 6 bases; bases outside gene matches: 8. Germline loops: CDR1 LGHNT, CDR2 FRNRAP. CDR3 region: CASDASGARDTQYF. In DNA, the CDR3 is TGTGCTAGTGACGCTAGCGGGGCCAGGGATACGCAGTATTTT.

This clone was counted a single time. The rearrangement joins TRBV10-3 to TRBJ2-1; 8 bases agree with TRBD2. The CDR3 is made up of 13 amino acids. Germline lookup yields CDR1 ENHRY and CDR2 SYGVKD. V lost 6 bases, J lost 7 bases, and 5 bases stayed unmatched. The CDR3 region has the DNA TGTGCCATCAGGCTAGCGGGTCGAAATGAGCAGTTCTTC. Translation gives CAIRLAGRNEQFF.

The chain links TRBV7-3 to TRBJ1-1; perhaps TRBD1 as D (6 bases). V lost 5 bases and J 3 bases, leaving 10 bases between the germline ends. The germline CDR1 and CDR2 sequences are SGHTA and FQGTGA. This CDR3 spans 13 amino acids. The CDR3 sequence is CASSAGVDTEAFF. CDR3 in DNA: TGTGCCAGCAGCGCAGGGGTGGACACTGAAGCTTTCTTT.

The chain uses TRBV6-5 and TRBJ2-7; D gene ambiguous. V was clipped by 2 bases and J by 1 base, with 9 bases between them. This CDR3 is built from 14 residues. Germline V gives CDR1 MNHEY, CDR2 SVGAGI. The CDR3: CASSYGRGSYEQYF. CDR3 sequence (DNA): TGTGCCAGCAGTTACGGTCGCGGTTCCTACGAGCAGTACTTC.